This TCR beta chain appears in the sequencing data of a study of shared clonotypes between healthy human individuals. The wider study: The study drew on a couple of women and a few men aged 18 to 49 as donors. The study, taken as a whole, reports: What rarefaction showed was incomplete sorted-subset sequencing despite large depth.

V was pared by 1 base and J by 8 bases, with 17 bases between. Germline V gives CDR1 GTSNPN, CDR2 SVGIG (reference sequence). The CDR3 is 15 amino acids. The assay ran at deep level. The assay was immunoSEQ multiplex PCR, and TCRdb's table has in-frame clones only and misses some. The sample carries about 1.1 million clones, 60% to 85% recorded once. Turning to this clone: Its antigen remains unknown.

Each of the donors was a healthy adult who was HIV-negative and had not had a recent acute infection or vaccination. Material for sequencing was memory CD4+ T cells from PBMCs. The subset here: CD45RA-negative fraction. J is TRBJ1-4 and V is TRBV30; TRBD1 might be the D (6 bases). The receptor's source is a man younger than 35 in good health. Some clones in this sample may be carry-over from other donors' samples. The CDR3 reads CAWSEFTGRGEKLFF. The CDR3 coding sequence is TGTGCCTGGAGTGAGTTCACAGGGAGAGGAGAAAAACTGTTTTTT.